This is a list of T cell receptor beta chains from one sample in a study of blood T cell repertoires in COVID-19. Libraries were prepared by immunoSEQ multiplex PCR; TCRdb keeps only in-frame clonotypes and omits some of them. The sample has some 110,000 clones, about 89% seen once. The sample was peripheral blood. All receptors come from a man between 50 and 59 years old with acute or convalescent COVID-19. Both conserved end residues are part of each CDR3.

cdr3_aa: CASSPAGGGVGYTF
j_call: TRBJ1-2
v_call: TRBV5-1

cdr3_aa: CASSSPGQGVYEQYF
j_call: TRBJ2-7
v_call: TRBV6-5

cdr3_aa: CASSTGAPGAGELFF
j_call: TRBJ2-2
v_call: TRBV19

cdr3_aa: CAISDSLAGGNEQFF
j_call: TRBJ2-1
v_call: TRBV10-3

cdr3_aa: CASSRTDLNTDTQYF
j_call: TRBJ2-3
v_call: TRBV7-6

cdr3_aa: CASSVLAGLAKNIQYF
j_call: TRBJ2-4
v_call: TRBV27

cdr3_aa: CATSRTATEGEQFF
j_call: TRBJ2-1
v_call: TRBV15

cdr3_aa: CATGQRRTDTQYF
j_call: TRBJ2-3
v_call: TRBV24-1

cdr3_aa: CASSNTGGEDYGYTF
j_call: TRBJ1-2
v_call: TRBV21-1

cdr3_aa: CASSEDLSSYNEQFF
j_call: TRBJ2-1
v_call: TRBV6-4

cdr3_aa: CASRLAGENEQFF
j_call: TRBJ2-1
v_call: TRBV25-1

cdr3_aa: CASSPRVSGNTIYF
j_call: TRBJ1-3
v_call: TRBV5-1